The 29 T cell receptor beta chains below come from one sample, sequenced in a study of cytomegalovirus exposure and HLA in healthy donors. Some clones are missing from TCRdb's copy, which holds only in-frame ones; the method was immunoSEQ multiplex PCR. The top ten hold 0.35% to 0.4% of the sample, which has around 250,000 clones, around 90% seen once. Sequencing input: PBMCs. The receptors come from a woman younger than 30 in good health and CMV-seronegative.

This sequence joins TRBV11-2 and TRBJ2-7; 13 positions agree with TRBD2. Per the germline V gene, CDR1 is SGHAT and CDR2 is FQNNGV. CDR3 length: 15 residues. Trimming cost V 5 bases and J 7 bases; bases outside gene matches: 8. CDR3 region: CASSPGLAGEGEQYF. The CDR3 DNA reads TGTGCCAGCAGCCCCGGACTAGCGGGGGAAGGTGAGCAGTACTTC.

This rearrangement joins TRBV4-3 to TRBJ1-5; no firm D call. Germline values: CDR1 LGHNA, CDR2 YSLEER. V shed 0 bases and J shed 4 bases, with 4 bases lying between them. The CDR3 extends over 13 amino acids. This chain's CDR3 is CASSQDRNQPQHF. The CDR3 DNA reads TGCGCCAGCAGCCAAGATCGGAATCAGCCCCAGCATTTT.

This clone was detected once. V is TRBV9 and J is TRBJ2-1; 9 bases are shared with TRBD2. V shed 0 bases and J 9 bases; nucleotides not matched to a gene: 31. CDR1 is SGDLS and CDR2 is YYNGEE in the germline V gene. The CDR3 is made up of 23 amino acids. CDR3 residues: CASSVGPGDGTSHRWGLQFEQFF. The CDR3 nucleotides read TGTGCCAGCAGCGTAGGTCCAGGGGACGGGACTAGCCACCGATGGGGACTACAGTTTGAGCAGTTCTTC.

As DNA, the CDR3 is TGTGCCAGCAGCAAGACAGGTTACGAGCAGTACGTC. Translated: CASSKTGYEQYV. The J gene is TRBJ2-7, the V gene TRBV7-9, with a tentative D call TRBD1 (6 bases). Germline V gene data show CDR1 as SEHNR and CDR2 as FQNEAQ (reference sequence). The CDR3 extends over 12 amino acids. Deletions cut 5 bases from V and 4 bases from J, with 9 bases between.

The rearrangement links TRBV5-1 to TRBJ2-3; D is possibly TRBD2 (7 bases). The ends were cut back, 0 bases at V and 6 bases at J, with 20 bases in the middle. Germline assignment: CDR1 SGHRS and CDR2 YFSETQ. This CDR3 has 17 residues. The CDR3 sequence: CASSLAVIGGGADTQYF. The CDR3 DNA reads TGCGCCAGCAGCTTGGCAGTCATTGGGGGGGGCGCTGATACGCAGTATTTT.

To note about this clone: The identical CDR3 is also encoded by other nucleotide sequences in the sample. The chain links TRBV28 to TRBJ1-5, with TRBD1 matching 8 bases. V lost 5 bases, J lost 5 bases, and 2 bases stayed unmatched. Per the germline V gene, CDR1 is MDHEN and CDR2 is SYDVKM. This CDR3 region has 13 residues. The CDR3 DNA reads as TGTGCCAGCAGTCCACAGGGGGATCAGCCCCAGCATTTT. Translated: CASSPQGDQPQHF. Variable domain in full (rest from reference TRBV28 and TRBJ1-5): DVKVTQSSRYLVKRTGEKVFLECVQDMDHENMFWYRQDPGLGLRLIYFSYDVKMKEKGDIPEGYSVSREKKERFSLILESASTNQTSMYLCASSPQGDQPQHFGDGTRLSIL.

The chain uses TRBV28 and TRBJ2-7; 7 nucleotides agree with TRBD1. V lost 5 bases to trimming and J lost 3 bases; unmatched junction nucleotides: 7. CDR1 is MDHEN and CDR2 is SYDVKM in the germline V gene. CDR3 length: 14 amino acids. Here the CDR3 reads CASSTGQENYEQYF. In DNA form, the CDR3 reads TGTGCCAGCAGTACCGGACAGGAGAACTACGAGCAGTACTTC.

This chain joins TRBV28 and TRBJ1-5; D uncertain. The CDR3 runs to 12 residues. Germline CDR1 is MDHEN and CDR2 is SYDVKM. Trimming took off 4 bases at V and 9 bases at J, with 10 bases between the two ends. The CDR3 region has the DNA TGTGCCAGCAGTTCCGACACATTGCCCCAGCATTTT. Translation gives CASSSDTLPQHF.

The rearrangement links TRBV5-1 to TRBJ2-1; 10 bases are shared with TRBD1. CDR3 length: 14 amino acids. The germline V gene encodes CDR1 SGHRS and CDR2 YFSETQ. V shed 4 bases and J 7 bases; nucleotides not matched to a gene: 5. CDR3 nucleotide sequence: TGCGCCAGCAGCATACGACAGGGGGCGAATGAGCAGTTCTTC. Protein: CASSIRQGANEQFF.

V gene TRBV6-5 combines with J gene TRBJ2-7, with D tentatively TRBD2 (6 bases). V lost 6 bases, J lost 0 bases, and 15 bases lay in between. Germline loops: CDR1 MNHEY, CDR2 SVGAGI. This CDR3 has 15 residues. CDR3 nucleotides: TGTGCCAGCAGCCCCAGAGGCGGGGCCTCCTACGAGCAGTACTTC. Translating gives CASSPRGGASYEQYF.

V and J are TRBV2 and TRBJ1-5; a weak D match, TRBD1 (5 bases). The CDR3 has 15 amino acids. CDR1 and CDR2 from the germline V gene are SNHLY and FYNNEI. The V gene lost 6 bases and the J gene lost 4 bases, with 16 bases spanning the gap. CDR3 protein: CASRSGTGGNQPQHF. For the CDR3, the DNA is TGTGCCAGCAGAAGCGGGACGGGTGGAAATCAGCCCCAGCATTTT.

This sequence joins TRBV6-1 and TRBJ2-2, with D unresolved. The CDR3 totals 13 residues. CDR1 is MNHNS and CDR2 is SASEGT in the germline V gene. The V end lost 5 bases, the J end lost 5 bases, and 9 bases lay between the germline ends. In nucleotides, the CDR3 is TGTGCCAGCAGTAACGACAAAACCGGGGAGCTGTTTTTT. Translated: CASSNDKTGELFF.

In its sample, this clone was seen a few times. The chain links TRBV10-1 to TRBJ2-7, with D perhaps TRBD2 (5 bases). V lost 6 bases and J 2 bases, leaving 14 bases between the germline ends. The CDR3 contains 14 residues. The V gene's germline CDR1 is WNHNN and CDR2 SYGVQD (reference sequence). DNA for the CDR3: TGCGCCAGCAGCCCTCCTAGCAACCCCTACGAGCAGTACGTC. This gives the protein CASSPPSNPYEQYV.

DNA for the CDR3: TGTGCCAGCAGCGTAGAAGGACAGGGCGGCGAGACCCAGTACTTC. Protein sequence: CASSVEGQGGETQYF. J is TRBJ2-5 and V is TRBV9; 8 nucleotides match TRBD1. The CDR3 consists of 15 residues. The V segment lost 0 bases and the J segment 5 bases; nucleotides outside the gene matches: 6. Germline V gives CDR1 SGDLS, CDR2 YYNGEE.

The rearrangement joins TRBV7-2 to TRBJ1-1; 10 nucleotides align to TRBD1. Losses at the gene ends were 8 bases for V and 4 bases for J; bases not matched to a gene: 10. The CDR3 is 15 residues long. Germline CDR1 reads SGHTA; CDR2 reads FQGNSA. The DNA for the CDR3 is TGTGCCAGCGACAATCGGGACAGGGGAGCCACTGAAGCTTTCTTT. Translation gives CASDNRDRGATEAFF.

This clone showed up just a few times. The chain is built from TRBV4-1 and TRBJ1-2; TRBD1 might be the D (6 bases). This CDR3 has 13 amino acids. The germline V and J ends were trimmed by 1 base and 6 bases, with 9 bases remaining between them. Germline CDR1 is MGHRA and CDR2 is YSYEKL. The CDR3 sequence: CASSQGRGDGYTF. DNA of the CDR3: TGCGCCAGCAGCCAAGGCAGGGGAGATGGCTACACCTTC.

V and J are TRBV6-4 and TRBJ1-6; 10 nucleotides align to TRBD1. Germline V gives CDR1 MRHNA, CDR2 SNTAGT. V lost 2 bases to trimming and J lost 7 bases; unmatched junction nucleotides: 5. The CDR3 has 16 residues. The CDR3 DNA reads as TGTGCCAGCAGTGACCTGACAGGGGGCTTGAATTCACCCCTCCACTTT. It specifies CASSDLTGGLNSPLHF.

The chain has TRBV5-1 and TRBJ1-4, with TRBD1 matching 7 bases. J lost 3 bases, V lost 0 bases, and 5 bases had no gene match. Germline CDR1 reads SGHRS; CDR2 reads YFSETQ. The CDR3 consists of 16 residues. The CDR3 loop is CASSLGGRGSNEKLFF. CDR3 coding DNA: TGCGCCAGCAGCTTGGGTGGCAGGGGGTCTAATGAAAAACTGTTTTTT.

The V call is TRBV7-2, the J call TRBJ2-3; 11 nucleotides line up with TRBD2. V lost 4 bases to trimming and J lost 4 bases; unmatched junction nucleotides: 4. Germline V CDR1 and CDR2: SGHTA, FQGNSA. This CDR3 is 15 amino acids long. Here the CDR3 DNA reads TGTGCCAGCAGCTGGGGACTAGCGGCCTCAGATACGCAGTATTTT. Translating gives CASSWGLAASDTQYF.

The J gene is TRBJ2-2, the V gene TRBV5-1, with 10 bases aligning to TRBD1. V gave up 5 bases and J gave up 4 bases; unmatched junction bases: 8. CDR3 length: 16 residues. Germline V CDR1 and CDR2: SGHRS, YFSETQ. CDR3 DNA: TGCGCCAGCAGAAAACCGGGACAGGGGACCACCGGGGAGCTGTTTTTT. Its protein is CASRKPGQGTTGELFF.

The chain links TRBV5-4 to TRBJ1-4; D gene uncertain. Germline loops: CDR1 SGHNT, CDR2 YYREEE (reference sequence). V shed 0 bases and J shed 6 bases, with 9 bases lying between them. The CDR3 has 14 residues. CDR3 in amino acids: CASSLEIEDEKLFF. In DNA form, the CDR3 reads TGTGCCAGCAGCTTGGAGATAGAAGATGAAAAACTGTTTTTT.

The chain combines TRBV6-1 with TRBJ1-2, with TRBD1 identical over 8 bases. The J segment lost 3 bases and the V segment lost 5 bases, leaving 2 bases of the junction unmatched. Per the germline V gene, CDR1 is MNHNS and CDR2 is SASEGT. The CDR3 length is 13 residues. In DNA, the CDR3 is TGTGCCAGCAGTAACAGGGGGGACTATGGCTACACCTTC. It yields the protein CASSNRGDYGYTF.

J is TRBJ2-7 and V is TRBV4-3, with TRBD1 identical over 8 bases. J was trimmed by 1 base and V by 0 bases; bases with no gene match: 11. CDR1 and CDR2 from the germline V gene are LGHNA and YSLEER. This CDR3 has 18 amino acids. As DNA, the CDR3 is TGCGCCAGCAGCCAAGATGTGAGGCGGGACAGGTTTTCCTACGAGCAGTACTTC. Amino acid sequence: CASSQDVRRDRFSYEQYF.

In this sample, this clone turned up once. The chain has TRBV6-5 and TRBJ1-1; perhaps TRBD1 as D (5 bases). The CDR3 runs to 16 residues. Germline CDR1 MNHEY, CDR2 SVGAGI. Trimming removed 4 bases from V and 1 base from J, with 16 bases in between. CDR3 DNA sequence: TGTGCCAGCAGTTTAACTCCGACGGGGGGGAACACTGAAGCTTTCTTT. Its protein is CASSLTPTGGNTEAFF.

The chain carries TRBV7-2 and TRBJ2-7; maybe TRBD2 (6 bases). V was trimmed by 5 bases and J by 2 bases, leaving 16 bases between them. CDR1 and CDR2 (germline): SGHTA, FQGNSA. The CDR3 covers 15 residues. Here the CDR3 reads CASSAWDSDAYEQYF. The CDR3, as DNA: TGTGCCAGCAGCGCCTGGGACTCCGACGCCTACGAGCAGTACTTC.

This clone has just a few counts. The rearrangement links TRBV20-1 to TRBJ2-7; D is unresolved. Germline V lookup: CDR1 DFQATT, CDR2 SNEGSKA (reference sequence). The CDR3 has 10 amino acids. V was trimmed by 6 bases and J by 5 bases, leaving 8 bases between them. This chain's CDR3 is CSAPLDEQYV. CDR3 nucleotides: TGCAGTGCCCCCCTAGACGAGCAGTACGTC.

J is TRBJ2-7 and V is TRBV10-3; the match to TRBD1 covers 9 bases. The CDR3 is 14 residues long. V shed 2 bases, J shed 3 bases, and the junction held 2 bases outside the gene matches. The germline V gene encodes CDR1 ENHRY and CDR2 SYGVKD. CDR3 bases: TGTGCCATCAGTGAGGAGGGACAGGGCTACGAGCAGTACTTC. Encoded protein: CAISEEGQGYEQYF.

This chain uses TRBV5-1 with TRBJ1-6, with TRBD1 as a possible D gene (5 bases). V shed 0 bases and J shed 0 bases, with 13 bases lying between them. There are 18 residues in the CDR3. Germline V gene lookup returns CDR1 SGHRS and CDR2 YFSETQ. The CDR3 sequence: CASSLAAGPSSYNSPLHF. CDR3 bases: TGCGCCAGCAGCTTGGCGGCGGGGCCCAGCTCCTATAATTCACCCCTCCACTTT. The complete variable domain, with remaining parts taken from reference TRBV5-1 and TRBJ1-6, reads KAGVTQTPRYLIKTRGQQVTLSCSPISGHRSVSWYQQTPGQGLQFLFEYFSETQRNKGNFPGRFSGRQFSNSRSEMNVSTLELGDSALYLCASSLAAGPSSYNSPLHFGNGTRLTVT.

This clone is a singleton in its sample. The chain has TRBV10-2 and TRBJ2-3, with 10 bases fitting TRBD2. The ends lost 6 bases at V and 2 bases at J; junction bases unmatched: 11. In germline, CDR1 is WSHSY, CDR2 SAAADI. CDR3 length: 17 amino acids. CDR3 coding DNA: TGCGCCAGCAGCCCCCTGCTAGCGGGGGAAAACACAGATACGCAGTATTTT. Translated, it gives CASSPLLAGENTDTQYF.